The rows below give T cell receptor beta chains drawn from one sample of a study of T cell responses to AZD1222 COVID-19 vaccine. TCRdb's table, derived via immunoSEQ multiplex PCR, lists solely in-frame clones and lacks some. The table records under 140,000 clones, around 80% of them present only once. The sequences come from peripheral blood, collected on day 0 of AZD1222 vaccination. These receptors were collected from an adult in good health. CDR3s leave out the opening cysteine and the closing phenylalanine or tryptophan. The size field is filled for only some rows; it gives once, few, many or a size class.

V: TRBV5-1
size: once
J: TRBJ1-1
CDR3: ASSLGTGTMGTEAF

V: TRBV6-5
size: NA
J: TRBJ2-7
CDR3: ASSYPRGSSYEQY

V: TRBV11-2
size: NA
J: TRBJ2-3
CDR3: ASSWTDTQY

V: TRBV7-2
size: few
J: TRBJ2-7
CDR3: ASSSSGTGISYEQY

V: TRBV5-4
size: NA
J: TRBJ2-7
CDR3: ASSDRDRASYEQY

V: TRBV7-9
size: NA
J: TRBJ2-7
CDR3: ASSPRTVEIEQY

V: TRBV9
size: NA
J: TRBJ2-5
CDR3: ASSLTGGAETQY

V: TRBV30
size: NA
J: TRBJ1-5
CDR3: AWSRGDNQPQH

V: TRBV6-5
size: NA
J: TRBJ1-6
CDR3: ASSRMDRGNSPLH

V: TRBV19
size: few
J: TRBJ2-3
CDR3: ASSPPWGTDTQY

V: TRBV9
size: NA
J: TRBJ1-2
CDR3: ASSVEGHYGYT

V: TRBV5-5
size: NA
J: TRBJ1-4
CDR3: ASSLGGAGGEKLF

V: TRBV4-1
size: few
J: TRBJ2-7
CDR3: ASSQDVGTGGREQY

V: TRBV28
size: NA
J: TRBJ2-2
CDR3: ASSTVANTGELF

V: TRBV28
size: NA
J: TRBJ1-1
CDR3: ASSSGTEAF